The subject of this entry is one TCR beta chain. This record belongs to a study of cytomegalovirus exposure and HLA in healthy donors. Trimming cost V 7 bases and J 8 bases; bases outside gene matches: 6. The CDR3 covers 13 residues. The V gene's germline CDR1 is MNHNS and CDR2 SASEGT. Amplification used 60 Vbeta primers and 13 Jbeta primers. The data were produced by immunoSEQ multiplex PCR, yet TCRdb's version contains in-frame clones alone and is incomplete. In the table there are about 170,000 clones, 65% to 85% of which are singletons. Regarding donors, all were healthy bone marrow donors. Sample: PBMCs. The genes are TRBV6-1 and TRBJ1-3; the match to TRBD1 covers 9 bases. This clonotype was obtained from a man aged 40-50 years in good health and CMV-seropositive. The CDR3, as DNA: TGTGCCAGCAACAGGGGGCTAGTAGACACCATATATTTT. This encodes CASNRGLVDTIYF.